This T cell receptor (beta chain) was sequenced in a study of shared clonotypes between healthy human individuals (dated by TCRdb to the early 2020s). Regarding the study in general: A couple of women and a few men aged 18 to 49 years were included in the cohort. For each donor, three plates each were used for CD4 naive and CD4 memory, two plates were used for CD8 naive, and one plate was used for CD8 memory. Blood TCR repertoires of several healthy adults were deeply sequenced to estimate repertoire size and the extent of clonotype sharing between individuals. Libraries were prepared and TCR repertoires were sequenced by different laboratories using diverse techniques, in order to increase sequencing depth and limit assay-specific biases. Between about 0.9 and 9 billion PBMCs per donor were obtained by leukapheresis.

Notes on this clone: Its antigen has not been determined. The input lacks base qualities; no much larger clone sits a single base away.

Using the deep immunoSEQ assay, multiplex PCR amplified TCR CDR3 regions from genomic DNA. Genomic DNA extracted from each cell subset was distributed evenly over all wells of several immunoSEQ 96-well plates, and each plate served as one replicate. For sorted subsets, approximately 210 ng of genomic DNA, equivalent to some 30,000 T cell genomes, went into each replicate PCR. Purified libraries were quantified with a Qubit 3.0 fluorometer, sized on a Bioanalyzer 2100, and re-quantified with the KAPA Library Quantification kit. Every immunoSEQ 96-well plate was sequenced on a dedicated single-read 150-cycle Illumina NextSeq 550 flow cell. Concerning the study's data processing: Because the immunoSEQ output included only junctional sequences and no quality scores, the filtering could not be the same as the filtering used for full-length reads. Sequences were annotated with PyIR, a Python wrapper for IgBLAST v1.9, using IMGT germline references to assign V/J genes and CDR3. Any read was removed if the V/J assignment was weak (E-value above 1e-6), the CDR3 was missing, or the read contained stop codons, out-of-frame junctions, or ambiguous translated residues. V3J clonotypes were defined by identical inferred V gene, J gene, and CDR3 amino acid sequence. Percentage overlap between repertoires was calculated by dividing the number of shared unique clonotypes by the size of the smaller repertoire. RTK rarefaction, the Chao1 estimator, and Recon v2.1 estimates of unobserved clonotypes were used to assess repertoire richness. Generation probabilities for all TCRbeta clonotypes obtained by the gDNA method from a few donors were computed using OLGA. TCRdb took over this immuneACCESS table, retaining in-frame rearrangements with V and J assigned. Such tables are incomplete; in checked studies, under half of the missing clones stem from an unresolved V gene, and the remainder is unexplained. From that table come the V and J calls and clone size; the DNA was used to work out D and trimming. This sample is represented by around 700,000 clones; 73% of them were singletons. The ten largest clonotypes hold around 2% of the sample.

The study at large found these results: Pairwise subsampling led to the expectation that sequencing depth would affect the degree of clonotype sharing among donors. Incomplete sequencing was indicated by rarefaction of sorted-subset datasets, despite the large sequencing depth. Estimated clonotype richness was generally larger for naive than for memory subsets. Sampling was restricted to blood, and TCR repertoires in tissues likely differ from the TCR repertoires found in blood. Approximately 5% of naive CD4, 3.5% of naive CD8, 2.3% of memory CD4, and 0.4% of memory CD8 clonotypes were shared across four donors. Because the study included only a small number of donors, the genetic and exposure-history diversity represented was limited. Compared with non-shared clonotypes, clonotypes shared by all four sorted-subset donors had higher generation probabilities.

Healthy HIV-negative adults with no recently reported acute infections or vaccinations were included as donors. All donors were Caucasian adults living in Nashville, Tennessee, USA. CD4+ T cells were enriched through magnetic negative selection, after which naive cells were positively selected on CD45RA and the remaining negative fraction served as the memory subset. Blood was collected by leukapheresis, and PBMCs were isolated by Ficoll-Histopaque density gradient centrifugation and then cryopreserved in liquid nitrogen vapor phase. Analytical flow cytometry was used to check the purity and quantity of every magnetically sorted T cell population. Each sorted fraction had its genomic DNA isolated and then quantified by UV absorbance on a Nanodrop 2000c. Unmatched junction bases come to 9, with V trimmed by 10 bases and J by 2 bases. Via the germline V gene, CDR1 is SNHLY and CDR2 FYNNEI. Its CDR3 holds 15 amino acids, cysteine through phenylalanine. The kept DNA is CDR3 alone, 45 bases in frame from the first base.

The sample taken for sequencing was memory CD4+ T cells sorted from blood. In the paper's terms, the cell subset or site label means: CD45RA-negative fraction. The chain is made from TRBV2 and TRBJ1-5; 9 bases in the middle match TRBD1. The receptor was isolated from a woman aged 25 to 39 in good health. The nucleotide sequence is TGTGCCACAGGACAGGGGTTTAGTCGCAATCAGCCCCAGCATTTT. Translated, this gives CATGQGFSRNQPQHF.